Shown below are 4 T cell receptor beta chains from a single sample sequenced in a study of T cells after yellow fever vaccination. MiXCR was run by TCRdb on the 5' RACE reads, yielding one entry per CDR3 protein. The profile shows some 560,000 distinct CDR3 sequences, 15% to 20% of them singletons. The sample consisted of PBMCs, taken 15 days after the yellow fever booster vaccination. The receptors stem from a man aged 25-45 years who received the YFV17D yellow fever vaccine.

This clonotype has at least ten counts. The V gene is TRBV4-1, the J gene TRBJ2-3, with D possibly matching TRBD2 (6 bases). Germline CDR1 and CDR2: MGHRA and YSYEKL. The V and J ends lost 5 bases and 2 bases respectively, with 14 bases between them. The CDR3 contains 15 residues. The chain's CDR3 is CASSLRSSDTDTQYF. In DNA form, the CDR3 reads TGCGCCAGCAGCTTACGATCTAGCGACACAGATACGCAGTATTTT.

As DNA, the CDR3 is TGTGCCAGCAGCTTAGAGGGACAGGGGTCCTACAATGAGCAGTTCTTC. This sequence encodes CASSLEGQGSYNEQFF. This chain joins TRBV7-2 and TRBJ2-1; TRBD1 matches at 10 bases. The CDR3 totals 16 residues. With V trimmed by 1 base and J by 1 base, 1 base remained unmatched. The germline V gene has CDR1 SGHTA and CDR2 FQGNSA.

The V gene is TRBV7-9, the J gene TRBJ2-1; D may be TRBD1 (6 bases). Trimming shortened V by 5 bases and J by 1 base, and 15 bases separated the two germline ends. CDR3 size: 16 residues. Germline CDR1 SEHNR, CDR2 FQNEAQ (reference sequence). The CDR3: CASSRPATGSYNEQFF. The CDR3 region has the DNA TGTGCCAGCAGCCGACCGGCGACAGGTTCCTACAATGAGCAGTTCTTC.

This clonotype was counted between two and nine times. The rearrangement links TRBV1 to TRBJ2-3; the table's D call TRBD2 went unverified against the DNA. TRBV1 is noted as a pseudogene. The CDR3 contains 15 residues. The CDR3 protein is CTSSPQRDRTDTQYF. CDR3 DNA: TGCACCAGCAGCCCCCAGCGGGACCGCACAGATACGCAGTATTTT.